This TCR beta chain was found in a study of blood T cell repertoires in COVID-19. Background on the study: COVID-19 samples collected from the United States, Italy and Spain covered acute and convalescent phases. The analysed material was cDNA or gDNA that came from T cells, B-cell-depleted T cells, or PBMCs.

The CDR3 consists of 16 residues. Per the germline V gene, CDR1 is SGHDT and CDR2 is YYEEEE. After removal of 0 bases from V and 4 bases from J, the junction contained 6 bases not matched to a gene. Per the original data handling: Amplification with reference gene primers provided the estimates of nucleated cell counts. Sequencing was performed with immunoSEQ multiplex PCR; in TCRdb, only in-frame clones are kept and a portion is missing. V and J calls and clone size are as listed in that table; D and trimming were resolved from the DNA. The sample yields about 230,000 clones, approximately 87% seen once.

Sequencing was done on a sample of peripheral blood. This clonotype originated in a woman between 70 and 85 years old with active or convalescent COVID-19. J is TRBJ2-2 and V is TRBV5-6, with 7 bases matching TRBD2. As DNA, the CDR3 is TGTGCCAGCAGCTTGGACTCGCGGGGGAGCACCGGGGAGCTGTTTTTT. This codes for CASSLDSRGSTGELFF.